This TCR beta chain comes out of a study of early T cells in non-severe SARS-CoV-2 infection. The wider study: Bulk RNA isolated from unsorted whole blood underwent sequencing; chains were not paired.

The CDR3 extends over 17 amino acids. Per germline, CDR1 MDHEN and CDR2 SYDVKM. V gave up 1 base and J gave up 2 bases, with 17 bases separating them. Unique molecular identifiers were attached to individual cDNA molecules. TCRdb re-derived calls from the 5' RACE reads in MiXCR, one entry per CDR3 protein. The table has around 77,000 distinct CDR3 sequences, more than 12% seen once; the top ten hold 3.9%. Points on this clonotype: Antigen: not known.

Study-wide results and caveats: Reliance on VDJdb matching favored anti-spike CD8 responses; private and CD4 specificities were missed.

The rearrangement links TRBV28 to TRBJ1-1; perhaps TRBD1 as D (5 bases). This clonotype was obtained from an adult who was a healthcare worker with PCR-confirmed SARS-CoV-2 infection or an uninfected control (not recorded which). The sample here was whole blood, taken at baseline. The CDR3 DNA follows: TGTGCCAGCAGTTTATCGGCGGGTGGGGGAAGTAACACTGAAGCTTTCTTT. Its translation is CASSLSAGGGSNTEAFF.